This is a list of T cell receptor beta chains from one sample in a study of T cells in Graves' hyperthyroidism and ophthalmopathy. MiXCR was run by TCRdb on the multiplex PCR reads, yielding one entry per CDR3 protein. In the table there are approximately 590,000 distinct CDR3 sequences, around 14% of which are singletons. Sample: blood. These receptors originate from a woman in her 30s with Graves' hyperthyroidism. Both conserved end residues are part of each CDR3.

TRBV19	CASSSTRGTDYGYTF
TRBV24-1	CATSDGRGSNQPQHF
TRBV5-6	CASSFIWDRGNEKLFF
TRBV28	CASKARGSRVTEQYF
TRBV2	CALTWSSLRTDTQYF
TRBV27	CASSYSGTSENTGELFF
TRBV6-1	CASSPTGQGLEQYF
TRBV5-1	CASSLLPGDTDTQYF
TRBV2	CASSAGPPGTGELFF
TRBV20-1	CSATSGRGMGTDTQYF
TRBV27	CASSISQGVIGELFF
TRBV2	CASSRRGLSPGYTF
TRBV20-1	CSARPTRGLRHEQYF
TRBV19	CASSGTALNQPQHF
TRBV6-2/TRBV6-3	CASSYRTSGRDTQYF
TRBV2	CASRAGTHLRVEQFF
TRBV6-1	CASRVDRRATDTQYF